The 2 T cell receptor beta chains listed next were all sequenced from one sample in a study of molecular identifiers for immune sequencing clone quantification. Using its own MiXCR run on the PCR reads, TCRdb lists one record per CDR3 protein. This table holds some 650,000 distinct CDR3 sequences, approximately 20% found once. Sequenced sample: naive CD8+ T cells from blood, with Jurkat cell RNA spiked in. Sample subset: FACS-sorted CD8+CD4-CCR7+CD45RA+ naive T cells. The receptors here all came from a human donor in good health. Some libraries in this study had Jurkat cell RNA spiked in.

Points on this clonotype: Since a much larger clone is just one base distant, this may be a read error. For the CDR3, the DNA is TGTGCCAGCAGACCGAGACTCAACAATGAGCAGTTCTTC. Translated, it gives CASRPRLNNEQFF. The gene calls are TRBV7-9 and TRBJ2-1; D uncertain. The germline V gene encodes CDR1 SEHNR and CDR2 FQNEAQ (reference sequence). Trimming left V 6 bases short and J 5 bases short, with 11 bases between. This CDR3 is 13 amino acids long.

In this sample, this clonotype turned up many times. The chain carries TRBV7-9 and TRBJ1-1, with TRBD1 identical over 8 bases. This CDR3 comprises 14 residues. V lost 5 bases and J lost 6; bases outside the gene matches: 8. Per germline, CDR1 SEHNR and CDR2 FQNEAQ (reference sequence). The CDR3 is CASSPDRVVPEAFF. The DNA for the CDR3 is TGTGCCAGCAGCCCGGACAGGGTGGTTCCTGAAGCTTTCTTT.